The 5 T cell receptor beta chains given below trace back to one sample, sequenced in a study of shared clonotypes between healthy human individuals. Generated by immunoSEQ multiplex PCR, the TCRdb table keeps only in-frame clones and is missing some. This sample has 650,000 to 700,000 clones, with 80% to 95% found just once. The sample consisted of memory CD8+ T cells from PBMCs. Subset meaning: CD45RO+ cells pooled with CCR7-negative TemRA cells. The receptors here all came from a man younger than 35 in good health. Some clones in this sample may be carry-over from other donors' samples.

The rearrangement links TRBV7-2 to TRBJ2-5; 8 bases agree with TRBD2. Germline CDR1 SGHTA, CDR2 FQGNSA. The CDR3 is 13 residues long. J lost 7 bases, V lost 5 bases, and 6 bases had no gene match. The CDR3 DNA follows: TGTGCCAGCAGCCCCCAGCGGGAGTGGACCCAGTACTTC. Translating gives CASSPQREWTQYF.

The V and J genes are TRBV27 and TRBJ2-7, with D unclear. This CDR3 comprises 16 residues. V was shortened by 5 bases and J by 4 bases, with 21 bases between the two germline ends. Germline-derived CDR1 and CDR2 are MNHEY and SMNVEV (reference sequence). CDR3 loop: CASSPSPIRTVYEQYF. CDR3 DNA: TGTGCCAGCAGTCCCTCCCCTATCCGGACGGTATACGAGCAGTACTTC.

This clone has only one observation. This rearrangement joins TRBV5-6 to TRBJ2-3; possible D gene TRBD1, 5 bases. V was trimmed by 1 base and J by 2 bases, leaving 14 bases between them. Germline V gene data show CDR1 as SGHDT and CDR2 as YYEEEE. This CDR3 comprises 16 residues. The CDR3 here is CASSLIAQVSTDTQYF. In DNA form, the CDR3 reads TGTGCCAGCAGCTTGATAGCACAGGTTTCCACAGATACGCAGTATTTT.

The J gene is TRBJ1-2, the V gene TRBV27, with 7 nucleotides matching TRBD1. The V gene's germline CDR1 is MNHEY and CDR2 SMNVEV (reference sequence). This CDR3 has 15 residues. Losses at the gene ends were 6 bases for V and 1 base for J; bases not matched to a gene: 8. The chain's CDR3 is CASSVYRGLNYGYTF. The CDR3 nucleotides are TGTGCCAGCAGCGTCTACAGGGGCCTTAACTATGGCTACACCTTC.

The CDR3 region has the DNA TGTGCCACCAGACAGGGGGGGACCCACACTGAAGCTTTCTTT. This codes for CATRQGGTHTEAFF. V is TRBV19 and J is TRBJ1-1, with 9 nucleotides matching TRBD1. Germline CDR1 LNHDA, CDR2 SQIVND (reference sequence). Unmatched junction bases numbered 9, after V lost 10 bases and J lost 3 bases. The CDR3 totals 14 residues.